This T cell receptor (beta chain) appears in the sequencing data of a study of blood T cell repertoires in COVID-19. Study in general: Samples of COVID-19 (acute and convalescent) were obtained from the United States, Italy and Spain. PBMCs, B-cell-depleted T cells, or T cells provided the cDNA or gDNA that made up the material.

In the original analysis: Estimated nucleated cell counts came from reference gene primer amplification. Clones were sequenced by immunoSEQ multiplex PCR, and TCRdb holds only the in-frame ones, with some missing. The D gene and trimming were derived from the DNA, and the V and J assignments and clone size from that table. The table shows about 140,000 clones, with approximately 85% occurring only once. Sequenced material: peripheral blood. The receptor was derived from a man aged 50-60 years with acute or convalescent COVID-19.

In DNA form, the CDR3 reads TGTGCCAGCAGCGCACCCGGGACAGGGAATTCACCCCTCCACTTT. This translates into CASSAPGTGNSPLHF. This chain links TRBV9 with TRBJ1-6, with 9 positions matching TRBD1. Per germline, CDR1 SGDLS and CDR2 YYNGEE. CDR3 length: 15 amino acids. V lost 3 bases to trimming and J lost 7 bases; unmatched junction nucleotides: 5.